What follows are 17 T cell receptor beta chains derived from one specimen sequenced in a study of blood T cell repertoires in COVID-19. Clones were read by immunoSEQ multiplex PCR, and TCRdb kept only the in-frame ones, dropping some. The repertoire holds some 170,000 clones, 75% to 90% seen once, with around 7% in the top ten. Sequences were obtained from peripheral blood. The receptors stem from a middle-aged woman with COVID-19, enrolled during active disease.

The gene calls are TRBV9 and TRBJ1-2, with D perhaps matching TRBD1 (5 bases). Germline V CDR1 and CDR2: SGDLS, YYNGEE. V shed 4 bases and J shed 4 bases, with 14 bases lying between them. The CDR3 sequence is 14 residues long. The CDR3 sequence: CASSTSDIPYGYTF. The CDR3 coding sequence is TGTGCCAGCAGCACATCGGACATCCCCTATGGCTACACCTTC.

The chain employs TRBV10-2 and TRBJ2-3; 8 positions agree with TRBD2. The CDR3 consists of 14 residues. The V and J ends lost 6 bases and 4 bases, in that order; junction bases with no gene match: 6. Germline V lookup: CDR1 WSHSY, CDR2 SAAADI. This CDR3 is CASRPGGPPDTQYF. CDR3 nucleotide sequence: TGCGCCAGCAGACCGGGGGGGCCGCCAGATACGCAGTATTTT.

This chain joins TRBV5-4 and TRBJ2-7, with a tentative D call TRBD2 (8 bases). V was clipped by 3 bases and J by 9 bases, with 19 bases between them. There are 14 residues in the CDR3. Germline assignment: CDR1 SGHNT and CDR2 YYREEE (reference sequence). CDR3 in DNA: TGTGCCAGCAGCTCCGGGACTAGGGGGCTGGGGCAGTACTTC. Its protein product is CASSSGTRGLGQYF.

This clone was seen only once. This rearrangement joins TRBV18 to TRBJ1-5; D is perhaps TRBD1 (5 bases). The germline gives CDR1 KGHSH, CDR2 LQKENI. Trimming shortened V by 1 base and J by 0 bases, and 10 bases separated the two germline ends. This CDR3 spans 16 amino acids. Here the CDR3 DNA reads TGTGCCAGCTCACCACAGGGGCCGAATAGCAATCAGCCCCAGCATTTT. Encoded protein: CASSPQGPNSNQPQHF.

The chain is built from TRBV15 and TRBJ2-5, with D possibly TRBD1 on 8 matching bases. The ends were cut back, 3 bases at V and 2 bases at J, with 16 bases in the middle. In germline, CDR1 is LNHNV, CDR2 YYDKDF (reference sequence). CDR3 length: 16 amino acids. In DNA form, the CDR3 reads TGTGCCACCAGCAGGGGGGGGGACAGGTCTCAAGAGACCCAGTACTTC. It encodes CATSRGGDRSQETQYF. Complete variable domain (other parts from reference TRBV15 and TRBJ2-5): DAMVIQNPRYQVTQFGKPVTLSCSQTLNHNVMYWYQQKSSQAPKLLFHYYDKDFNNEADTPDNFQSRRPNTSFCFLDIRSPGLGDTAMYLCATSRGGDRSQETQYFGPGTRLLVL.

This rearrangement joins TRBV2 to TRBJ2-5, with 11 bases aligning to TRBD2. CDR1 is SNHLY and CDR2 is FYNNEI in the germline V gene. The CDR3 extends over 15 amino acids. Germline trimming cut 7 bases from V and 3 bases from J; bases unmatched to any gene: 7. The CDR3 DNA follows: TGTGCCAGCACCCCGGATAGCGGGAGGGAAGAGACCCAGTACTTC. Its protein is CASTPDSGREETQYF.

This chain links TRBV5-1 with TRBJ2-7; the match to TRBD1 covers 9 bases. Looked up from germline, CDR1 is SGHRS and CDR2 is YFSETQ. The CDR3 is 13 residues long. The junction had 5 bases not matched to a gene; V was cut back by 5 bases and J by 5 bases. CDR3: CASRGQGLNEQYF. DNA of the CDR3: TGCGCCAGCAGGGGACAGGGACTTAACGAGCAGTACTTC.

This chain links TRBV5-1 with TRBJ1-4; D is possibly TRBD1 (5 bases). Germline CDR1 is SGHRS and CDR2 is YFSETQ. This CDR3 is built from 16 residues. V was pared by 3 bases and J by 8 bases, with 20 bases between. CDR3 region: CASSSISGMRSEKLFF. DNA of the CDR3: TGCGCCAGCAGCTCTATTTCAGGGATGAGATCCGAAAAACTGTTTTTT.

The chain recombines TRBV6-5 with TRBJ2-1; 9 positions match TRBD2. Germline trimming cut 4 bases from V and 4 bases from J; bases unmatched to any gene: 8. The CDR3 length is 16 residues. Per the germline V gene, CDR1 is MNHEY and CDR2 is SVGAGI. The chain's CDR3 is CASSSLAGAMYNEQFF. The CDR3 region has the DNA TGTGCCAGCAGTTCTTTAGCGGGAGCGATGTACAATGAGCAGTTCTTC.

There are a few counts of this clone. The V call is TRBV10-1, the J call TRBJ1-2, with D hard to call. V lost 3 bases and J 8 bases, leaving 10 bases between the germline ends. The V gene's germline CDR1 is WNHNN and CDR2 SYGVQD (reference sequence). The CDR3 consists of 12 residues. The CDR3 DNA follows: TGCGCCAGCAGTGAATCTGGGCCCGGCTACACCTTC. Its translation: CASSESGPGYTF.

The chain employs TRBV12-3 or TRBV12-4 and TRBJ1-6, with D unresolved. V was shortened by 1 base and J by 9 bases, with 7 bases between the two germline ends. The CDR3 is 13 amino acids. The CDR3 DNA sequence: TGTGCCAGCAGTTTAGTGGGGAGTTCACCCCTCCACTTT. It specifies CASSLVGSSPLHF.

The chain combines TRBV2 with TRBJ2-3; D perhaps matches TRBD2 (6 bases). The CDR3 spans 13 residues. The germline gives CDR1 SNHLY, CDR2 FYNNEI. The V end was cut by 6 bases, the J end by 4 bases, with 11 bases between. CDR3 sequence (DNA): TGTGCCAGCAGGGGACTGGACGCAGATACGCAGTATTTT. Translated: CASRGLDADTQYF.

The chain uses TRBV3-1 (or the pseudogene TRBV3-2) and TRBJ2-7; 11 bases align to TRBD2. Germline values: CDR1 LGHDT, CDR2 YNNKEL (reference sequence). The trim removed 2 bases at V and 3 bases at J, leaving 3 bases unmatched. The length of the CDR3 is 15 residues. The CDR3 sequence is CASSQPSGRIYEQYF. CDR3 coding DNA: TGTGCCAGCAGCCAACCTAGCGGGAGGATCTACGAGCAGTACTTC.

The chain has TRBV5-1 and TRBJ2-5; perhaps TRBD2 as D (5 bases). CDR1 is SGHRS, CDR2 YFSETQ, per germline. The CDR3 sequence is 13 residues long. V shed 3 bases and J shed 4 bases, with 10 bases lying between them. CDR3 sequence reads: CASSSGGGETQYF. The CDR3 DNA reads TGCGCCAGCAGCTCCGGAGGCGGAGAGACCCAGTACTTC.

This clone occurred a few times. This chain links TRBV4-1 with TRBJ2-7, with 7 bases lining up with TRBD1. With V trimmed by 1 base and J by 6 bases, 6 bases remained unmatched. The CDR3 is 14 amino acids. Germline loops: CDR1 MGHRA, CDR2 YSYEKL. For the CDR3, the DNA is TGCGCCAGCAGCCAAGGGAAGGGGGCAATCGAGCAGTACTTC. Protein product: CASSQGKGAIEQYF.

The chain joins TRBV6-1 to TRBJ1-2; D gene ambiguous. The CDR3 consists of 18 residues. V lost 4 bases to trimming and J lost 5 bases, with 26 bases between them. The germline V gene encodes CDR1 MNHNS and CDR2 SASEGT. CDR3 coding DNA: TGTGCCAGCAGTGTGACCCATAACCGGGGAGTCCTGAAATATGGCTACACCTTC. This codes for CASSVTHNRGVLKYGYTF.

This clone was found once. This sequence joins TRBV19 and TRBJ2-7; TRBD1 agrees at 9 bases. Germline V gene sequence: CDR1 LNHDA, CDR2 SQIVND (reference sequence). CDR3 length: 15 amino acids. Germline trimming cut 6 bases from V and 0 bases from J; bases unmatched to any gene: 6. This chain's CDR3 is CASRIGTGLSYEQYF. CDR3 in DNA: TGTGCCAGTAGAATTGGGACAGGGCTCTCCTACGAGCAGTACTTC.